This T cell receptor beta chain was sequenced in a study of shared clonotypes between healthy human individuals. On the study more broadly: CD4 naive and CD4 memory each took three plates per donor, while CD8 naive took two and CD8 memory one.

At the deep level, the assay was run. Original data processing: Filtering differed, since immunoSEQ gave only junction sequences and no quality scores. Assay: immunoSEQ multiplex PCR; the TCRdb copy retains only in-frame clones and omits some. D and trimming were read from the DNA, whereas the V and J calls and clone size are those reported in that table. The profile shows around 2.3 million clones, 90% to 96% of them singletons. A CD45RA-negative memory subset and a CD45RA+ naive subset were separated from the CD4+ cells. Per germline, CDR1 ENHRY and CDR2 SYGVKD. CDR3 length: 16 residues. Between the trimmed V and J ends, which lost 6 bases and 0 bases, there was a span of 14 bases.

This rearrangement joins TRBV10-3 to TRBJ2-2, with D maybe TRBD1 (6 bases). Specimen: naive CD4+ T cells sorted from blood. The subset was: CD45RA+ positively selected. This TCR was sampled from a man between 18 and 35 years old in good health. CDR3 sequence: CAISDSRGTNTGELFF. The CDR3 DNA is TGTGCCATCAGCGACTCGAGGGGGACGAACACCGGGGAGCTGTTTTTT.